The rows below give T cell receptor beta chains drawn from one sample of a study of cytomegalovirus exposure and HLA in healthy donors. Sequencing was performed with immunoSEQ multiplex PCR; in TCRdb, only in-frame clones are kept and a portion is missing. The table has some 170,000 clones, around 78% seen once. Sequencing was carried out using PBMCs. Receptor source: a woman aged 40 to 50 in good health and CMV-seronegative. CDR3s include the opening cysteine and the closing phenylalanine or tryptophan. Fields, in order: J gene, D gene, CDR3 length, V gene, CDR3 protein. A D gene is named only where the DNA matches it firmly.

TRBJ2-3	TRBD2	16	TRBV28	CASSLLTSGATDTQYF
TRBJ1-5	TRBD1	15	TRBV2	CASSGQGGYDQPQHF
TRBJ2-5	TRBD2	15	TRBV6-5	CASRLREGREETQYF
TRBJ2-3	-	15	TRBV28	CASSLFGSSTDTQYF
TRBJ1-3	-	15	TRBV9	CASSVDMSSGNTIYF
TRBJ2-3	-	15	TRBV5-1	CASSFQGPTTDTQYF
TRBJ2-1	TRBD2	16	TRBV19	CASNGREATSYNEQFF
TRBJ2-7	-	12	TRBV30	CAWNGGSYEQYF
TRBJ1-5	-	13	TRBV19	CASSPTGSQPQHF
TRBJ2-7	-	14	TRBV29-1	CSVELPSSSYEQYF
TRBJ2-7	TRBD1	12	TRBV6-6	CASSATGSEQYF
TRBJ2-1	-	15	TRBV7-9	CASSPTNPEVYEQFF
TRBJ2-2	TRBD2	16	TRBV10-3	CAISPRTSGRTGELFF
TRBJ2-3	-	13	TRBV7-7	CASSLAPRDTQYF
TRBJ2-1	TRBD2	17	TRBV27	CASSRRTSADSYNEQFF
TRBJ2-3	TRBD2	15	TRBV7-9	CASSSGGVSTDTQYF
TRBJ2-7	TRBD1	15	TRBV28	CASSLPGTVSYEQYF
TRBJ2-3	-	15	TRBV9	CASSVAGGFTDTQYF
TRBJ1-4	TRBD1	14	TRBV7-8	CASSSGQINEKLFF
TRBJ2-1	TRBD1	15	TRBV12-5	CASGSGQGSYNEQFF
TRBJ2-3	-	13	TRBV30	CAWISGVRETQYF
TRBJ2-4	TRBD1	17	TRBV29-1	CSCRTGEGVGAKNIQYF
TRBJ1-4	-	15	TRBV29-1	CSVEAGLTGGEKLFF
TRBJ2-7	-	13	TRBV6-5	CASGWAGRNEQYF